This entry features one T cell receptor beta chain sequence. Its antigen is undetermined. The data originate from a study of shared clonotypes between healthy human individuals. Whole-study context: Donors, aged 18 to 49, were a couple of women and a few men. Broader study findings: Blood was the only sampled material, and tissue repertoires likely differ. Investigators expected sequencing depth to affect clonotype sharing among donors.

TCRdb's table, derived via immunoSEQ multiplex PCR, lists solely in-frame clones and lacks some. The table shows more than 2 million clones, with just under 95% occurring only once. CD45RO negativity and positive selection for CCR7 defined naive CD8 cells, a population that excluded terminally differentiated effector memory CD45RA+ cells. Donors were healthy HIV-negative adults without recently reported acute infections or vaccinations. Input material: naive CD8+ T cells from PBMCs. The sequence derives from a young man in good health. Some clones in this sample may be carry-over from other donors' samples.

This CDR3 is CATSRDLSWGTDTQYF. In DNA form, the CDR3 reads TGTGCCACCAGCAGAGATCTTAGTTGGGGCACAGATACGCAGTATTTT. The chain joins TRBV15 to TRBJ2-3; D unclear. The ends were cut back, 0 bases at V and 1 base at J, with 11 bases in the middle. Germline V CDR1 and CDR2: LNHNV, YYDKDF (reference sequence). CDR3 size: 16 residues.